This T cell receptor (beta chain) appears in the sequencing data of a study of cytomegalovirus exposure and HLA in healthy donors. PCR employed 60 Vbeta and 13 Jbeta primers. Sequencing was performed with immunoSEQ multiplex PCR; in TCRdb, only in-frame clones are kept and a portion is missing. The data contain fewer than 250,000 clones, approximately 80% of them singletons. CDR3 size: 12 residues. CDR1 and CDR2 (germline): SNHLY, FYNNEI. V lost 11 bases to trimming and J lost 4 bases, with 14 bases between them. The receptor was isolated from a young man in good health and CMV-seronegative. The sample consisted of PBMCs. The gene calls are TRBV2 and TRBJ1-2; D may be TRBD1 (6 bases). CDR3 sequence (DNA): TGTGCCCGGAGAGGGGGGGCCTATGGCTACACCTTC. This encodes CARRGGAYGYTF.